A single sample gave rise to the 25 T cell receptor beta chains below, sequenced in a study of vaccination effects on CD4 cells after COVID-19. Before any sequencing was done, the ViraFEST assay used viral peptide pools to expand antigen-specific CD4+ T cells. Culture proceeded for roughly ten days, and CD4+ T cells were then isolated. The infection with SARS-CoV-2 (confirmed by PCR) occurred in this person between March and December 2020. The antigens for these receptors are not known. Sequencing used immunoSEQ multiplex PCR; TCRdb keeps in-frame clones, though not all of them. The sample holds more than 20,000 clones; roughly two thirds are singletons and the top ten take roughly a sixth. This sample comprised CD4+ T cells from PBMCs cultured with SARS-CoV-2 spike peptides, obtained before COVID-19 vaccination. The receptors shown here come from a human donor who had a prior SARS-CoV-2 infection.

The CDR3 loop is CASSLGLAGPSGYNEQFF. The CDR3 DNA follows: TGCGCCAGCAGCTTGGGACTAGCGGGCCCTTCGGGGTACAATGAGCAGTTCTTC. This chain connects TRBV5-1 to TRBJ2-1; 10 bases agree with TRBD2. The V gene end was trimmed by 0 bases and the J gene end by 4 bases; junction bases not matched to a gene: 10. Germline V gene lookup returns CDR1 SGHRS and CDR2 YFSETQ. This CDR3 comprises 18 residues.

This sequence joins TRBV19 and TRBJ1-5; perhaps TRBD1 as D (6 bases). This CDR3 spans 17 amino acids. Germline V gives CDR1 LNHDA, CDR2 SQIVND (reference sequence). V lost 5 bases and J lost 1, with 18 bases in between. The CDR3 DNA reads TGTGCCAGTAGTCTCTCCAAGGGGGGTGGCAGCAATCAGCCCCAGCATTTT. Translating gives CASSLSKGGGSNQPQHF.

The rearrangement links TRBV5-4 to TRBJ1-1; D gene uncertain. There are 15 residues in the CDR3. Germline V gene sequence: CDR1 SGHNT, CDR2 YYREEE (reference sequence). V dropped 4 bases and J dropped 0 bases, with 13 bases sitting between them. CDR3 in amino acids: CASSPRALMNTEAFF. For the CDR3, the DNA is TGTGCCAGCAGCCCCCGGGCCTTAATGAACACTGAAGCTTTCTTT. Complete variable domain (other parts from reference TRBV5-4 and TRBJ1-1): ETGVTQSPTHLIKTRGQQVTLRCSSQSGHNTVSWYQQALGQGPQFIFQYYREEENGRGNFPPRFSGLQFPNYSSELNVNALELDDSALYLCASSPRALMNTEAFFGQGTRLTVV.

This chain connects TRBV6-4 to TRBJ1-1, with D hard to call. Deletions cut 7 bases from V and 6 bases from J, with 21 bases between. The germline V gene encodes CDR1 MRHNA and CDR2 SNTAGT. The CDR3 extends over 15 amino acids. The CDR3 DNA sequence: TGTGCCAGCAAAAACGGGAGGGTAGTCCGGGCTGAAGCTTTCTTT. It translates to CASKNGRVVRAEAFF.

In its sample, this clone was seen a few times. The V gene is TRBV5-1, the J gene TRBJ2-7; D unresolved. The CDR3 has 12 residues. Trimming cost V 1 base and J 4 bases, with 6 bases left between them. CDR1 is SGHRS, CDR2 YFSETQ, per germline. CDR3 loop: CASSLPGYEQYF. The CDR3 DNA reads as TGCGCCAGCAGCTTGCCTGGGTACGAGCAGTACTTC.

This clone was recorded once. This rearrangement joins TRBV2 to TRBJ2-5, with D perhaps given as TRBD1 or TRBD2 (5 bases each). The germline gives CDR1 SNHLY, CDR2 FYNNEI. The CDR3 is 14 residues long. Trimming cost V 3 bases and J 5 bases, with 13 bases left between them. In nucleotides, the CDR3 is TGTGCCAGCAGTGATCTGGGGGTCGAGGAGACCCAGTACTTC. Translation: CASSDLGVEETQYF.

The rearrangement joins TRBV6-6 to TRBJ1-1, with TRBD1 matching 8 bases. The CDR3 extends over 12 amino acids. The germline gives CDR1 MNHNY, CDR2 SVGAGI (reference sequence). The DNA of the CDR3 is TGTGCAACAGGGGGGTGGAGCACTGAAGCTTTCTTT. Protein sequence: CATGGWSTEAFF.

The count of this clone is one. The rearrangement joins TRBV3-1 (or the pseudogene TRBV3-2) to TRBJ1-5, with D hard to call. This CDR3 is built from 14 residues. The germline V and J ends were trimmed by 0 bases and 1 base, with 4 bases remaining between them. Per the germline V gene, CDR1 is LGHDT and CDR2 is YNNKEL (reference sequence). CDR3 nucleotide sequence: TGTGCCAGCAGCCAAGATCTCAGCAATCAGCCCCAGCATTTT. Translation: CASSQDLSNQPQHF.

The chain joins TRBV7-9 to TRBJ1-1; D gene uncertain. CDR1 and CDR2 from the germline V gene are SEHNR and FQNEAQ (reference sequence). The V gene lost 5 bases and the J gene lost 1 base, with 8 bases spanning the gap. The CDR3 covers 13 residues. This CDR3 is CASSQLRNTEAFF. CDR3 bases: TGTGCCAGCAGCCAGCTGCGGAACACTGAAGCTTTCTTT.

The CDR3 sequence: CASSTSGGPDTQYF. The CDR3 region has the DNA TGTGCCAGCAGCACAAGCGGGGGACCAGATACGCAGTATTTT. The V call is TRBV6-2 or TRBV6-3, the J call TRBJ2-3; the match to TRBD2 covers 8 bases. There are 14 residues in the CDR3. J was trimmed by 4 bases and V by 6 bases; bases with no gene match: 6. The V gene's germline CDR1 is MNHEY and CDR2 SVGEGT.

The chain has TRBV18 and TRBJ1-1, with D possibly matching TRBD1 (6 bases). The CDR3 totals 14 residues. Germline-derived CDR1 and CDR2 are KGHSH and LQKENI. The V gene lost 3 bases and the J gene lost 8 bases, with 16 bases spanning the gap. The CDR3 loop is CASSPDGRTAEAFF. The CDR3 coding sequence is TGTGCCAGCTCACCTGATGGGAGGACAGCAGAAGCTTTCTTT.

The CDR3 reads CASSLQRRDTQYF. The CDR3 DNA reads as TGCGCCAGCAGCCTCCAGCGGCGAGATACGCAGTATTTT. The chain joins TRBV4-3 to TRBJ2-3, with D possibly TRBD2 on 5 matching bases. Trimming stripped 4 bases from V and 5 bases from J, with 10 bases between. Per germline, CDR1 LGHNA and CDR2 YSLEER. CDR3 length: 13 amino acids.

This chain uses TRBV4-3 with TRBJ1-1; the D is unclear. Trimming pared 0 bases from V and 6 bases from J, leaving 11 bases between. The CDR3 totals 14 residues. CDR1 LGHNA and CDR2 YSLEER come from the germline V gene. CDR3 DNA: TGCGCCAGCAGCCAAGAAGTGACACGTGCTGAAGCTTTCTTT. This encodes CASSQEVTRAEAFF.

The chain employs TRBV5-8 and TRBJ2-2; maybe TRBD2 (6 bases). This CDR3 region has 19 residues. Trimming pared 5 bases from V and 4 bases from J, leaving 27 bases between. Germline CDR1 and CDR2: SGHTS and YDEGEE. For the CDR3, the DNA is TGTGCCAGCAGATCTGGCCGTCTAGAGGGCACCGGGGGCACCGGGGAGCTGTTTTTT. Translating it yields CASRSGRLEGTGGTGELFF.

This clone was counted a few times. This chain links TRBV9 with TRBJ2-3; TRBD1 or TRBD2 may be the D gene (5 bases each). This CDR3 is built from 17 residues. The ends were cut back, 0 bases at V and 6 bases at J, with 20 bases in the middle. Germline lookup yields CDR1 SGDLS and CDR2 YYNGEE. The CDR3 nucleotides are TGTGCCAGCAGCGTAGGTTTTTTGGCCGGGGCGGGTGATACGCAGTATTTT. Protein product: CASSVGFLAGAGDTQYF.

Only a few counts were recorded for this clone. This sequence joins TRBV6-5 and TRBJ2-2; 10 bases are a match to TRBD1. CDR3 length: 15 residues. The V gene end was trimmed by 6 bases and the J gene end by 6 bases; junction bases not matched to a gene: 7. CDR1 is MNHEY and CDR2 is SVGAGI in the germline V gene. The CDR3 coding sequence is TGTGCCAGCAGAGCGGGACAGGGGTCTCCCGGGGAGCTGTTTTTT. Translated: CASRAGQGSPGELFF.

V gene TRBV4-2 combines with J gene TRBJ2-3; no definite D call. The CDR3 loop spans 17 amino acids. Trimming took off 0 bases at V and 1 base at J, with 14 bases between the two ends. Germline V lookup: CDR1 LGHNA, CDR2 YNFKEQ. CDR3 DNA: TGTGCCAGCAGCCAAGATGTAAAGGGCCACGGCACAGATACGCAGTATTTT. As protein: CASSQDVKGHGTDTQYF.

In its sample, this clone was seen a few times. The rearrangement uses TRBV30 and TRBJ2-1; D is unclear. CDR3 size: 11 residues. V was trimmed by 0 bases and J by 9 bases, leaving 6 bases between them. Germline V gene lookup returns CDR1 GTSNPN and CDR2 SVGIG (reference sequence). The CDR3 here is CAWSVRVEQFF. For the CDR3, the DNA is TGTGCCTGGAGTGTACGTGTTGAGCAGTTCTTC.

In this sample, this clone turned up a few times. This CDR3 reads CASSSAGNQPQHF. The CDR3 DNA reads TGTGCCAGCAGCTCCGCAGGTAATCAGCCCCAGCATTTT. The J gene is TRBJ1-5, the V gene TRBV7-8; no firm D call. Trimming shortened V by 4 bases and J by 4 bases, and 8 bases separated the two germline ends. Germline V CDR1 and CDR2: SGHVS, FQNEAQ. The CDR3 loop spans 13 amino acids.

This chain connects TRBV29-1 to TRBJ1-1; the D is unclear. V shed 7 bases and J shed 3 bases, with 15 bases lying between them. The germline V gene has CDR1 SQVTM and CDR2 ANQGSEA. The CDR3 is made up of 13 amino acids. CDR3 sequence reads: CSASPLRDTEAFF. The CDR3 DNA sequence: TGCAGCGCATCCCCCCTACGGGACACTGAAGCTTTCTTT.

As regards this clone: Germline and junction disagree at one end, which may indicate a read error. This chain connects TRBV7-9 to TRBJ2-7, with D tentatively TRBD2 (6 bases). This CDR3 comprises 13 residues. Germline V lookup: CDR1 SEHNR, CDR2 FQNEAQ (reference sequence). The CDR3 bases are TGTGCCAGCAGCATGATGTGGGATTCACGGGGGATCTTC. As protein: CASSMMWDSRGIF.

This clone occurred once. The chain joins TRBV11-2 to TRBJ2-1; TRBD1 aligns across 8 bases. The trim removed 5 bases at V and 0 bases at J, leaving 6 bases unmatched. The CDR3 has 16 residues. Germline lookup yields CDR1 SGHAT and CDR2 FQNNGV. CDR3 in DNA: TGTGCCAGCAGCAAGCAGGGGGCTGACTCCTACAATGAGCAGTTCTTC. Protein product: CASSKQGADSYNEQFF.

The chain employs TRBV4-2 and TRBJ1-6, with D perhaps TRBD1 (6 bases). V lost 4 bases and J lost 4, with 17 bases in between. This CDR3 comprises 17 residues. Per germline, CDR1 LGHNA and CDR2 YNFKEQ. In DNA, the CDR3 is TGTGCCAGCAGCCTCGGGACAAGCCACTCGTATAATTCACCCCTCCACTTT. The encoded protein is CASSLGTSHSYNSPLHF.

The chain is built from TRBV6-1 and TRBJ2-5; tentative D call: TRBD2 (7 bases). CDR3 length: 16 amino acids. Germline-derived CDR1 and CDR2 are MNHNS and SASEGT. Trimming shortened V by 2 bases and J by 2 bases, and 15 bases separated the two germline ends. The CDR3 here is CASSEWGGARQETQYF. The CDR3, as DNA: TGTGCCAGCAGTGAATGGGGGGGGGCCCGGCAAGAGACCCAGTACTTC.

J is TRBJ2-7 and V is TRBV5-1, with D possibly TRBD2 on 6 matching bases. Germline V lookup: CDR1 SGHRS, CDR2 YFSETQ. This CDR3 has 13 amino acids. Trimming took 5 bases from V and 5 from J, leaving 14 bases between them. CDR3 sequence: CASSSGLGNEQYF. The DNA for the CDR3 is TGCGCCAGCAGTTCGGGACTGGGGAACGAGCAGTACTTC.